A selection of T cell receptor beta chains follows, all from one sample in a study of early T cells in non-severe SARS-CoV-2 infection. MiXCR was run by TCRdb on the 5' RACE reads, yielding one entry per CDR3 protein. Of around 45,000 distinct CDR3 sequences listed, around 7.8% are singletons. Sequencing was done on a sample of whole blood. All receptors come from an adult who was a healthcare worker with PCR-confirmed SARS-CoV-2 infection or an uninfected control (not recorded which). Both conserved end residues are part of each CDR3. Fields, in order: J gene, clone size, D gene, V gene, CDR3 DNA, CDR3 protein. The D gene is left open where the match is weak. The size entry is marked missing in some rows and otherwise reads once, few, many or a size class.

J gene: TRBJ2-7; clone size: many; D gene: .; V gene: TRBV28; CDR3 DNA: TGTGCCAGCAGTCCCGGGACTTCGCACTCCTACGAGCAGTACTTC; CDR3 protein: CASSPGTSHSYEQYF
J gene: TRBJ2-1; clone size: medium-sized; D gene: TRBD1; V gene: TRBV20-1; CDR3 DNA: TGCAGTGCTAGGGGCGTCGGACAGGCCTACAATGAGCAGTTCTTC; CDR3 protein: CSARGVGQAYNEQFF
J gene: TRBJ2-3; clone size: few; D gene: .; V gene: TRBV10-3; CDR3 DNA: TGTGCCATCAGTGACAGGGAAGATACGCAGTATTTT; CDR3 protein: CAISDREDTQYF
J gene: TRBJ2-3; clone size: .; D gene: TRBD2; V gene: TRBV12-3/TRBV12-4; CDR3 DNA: TGTGCCAGCAGTTTCCTAGGACTAGCGGGACGCACAGATACGCAGTATTTT; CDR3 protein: CASSFLGLAGRTDTQYF
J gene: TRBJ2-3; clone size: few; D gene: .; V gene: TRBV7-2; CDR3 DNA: TGTGCCAGCAGCCCCAGGGTTTTTGGCACAGATACGCAGTATTTT; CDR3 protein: CASSPRVFGTDTQYF
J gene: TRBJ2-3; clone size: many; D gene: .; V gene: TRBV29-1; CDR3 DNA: TGCAGCGTTGAGAGTTGGCTGGACCCTAGCACAGATACGCAGTATTTT; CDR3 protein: CSVESWLDPSTDTQYF
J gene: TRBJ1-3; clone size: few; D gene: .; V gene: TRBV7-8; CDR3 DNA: TGTGCCAGCAGCTTAGGAGCGGTAACTGGAAACACCATATATTTT; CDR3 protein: CASSLGAVTGNTIYF
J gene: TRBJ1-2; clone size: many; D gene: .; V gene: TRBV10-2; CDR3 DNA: TGCGCCAGCAGTGATCGGGGTTTTAACTATGGCTACACCTTC; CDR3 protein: CASSDRGFNYGYTF
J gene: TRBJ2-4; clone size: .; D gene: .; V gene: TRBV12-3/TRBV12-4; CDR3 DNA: TGTGCCAGCAGCCCCGGTACGGGGGGCGGCAAAAACATTCAGTACTTC; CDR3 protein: CASSPGTGGGKNIQYF
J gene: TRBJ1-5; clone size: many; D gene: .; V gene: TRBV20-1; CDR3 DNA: TGCAGTGCTACGACAGGAACTTTTAATCAGCCCCAGCATTTT; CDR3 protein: CSATTGTFNQPQHF
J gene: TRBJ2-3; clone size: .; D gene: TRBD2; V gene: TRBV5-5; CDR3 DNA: TGTGCCAGCAGCTTGGTTGTAGCGGGGCTTGATACGCAGTATTTT; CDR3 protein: CASSLVVAGLDTQYF
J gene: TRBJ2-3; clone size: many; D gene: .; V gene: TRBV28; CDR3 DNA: TGTGCCAGCAGTTTAACCGGGGGGCGGACAGATACGCAGTATTTT; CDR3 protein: CASSLTGGRTDTQYF
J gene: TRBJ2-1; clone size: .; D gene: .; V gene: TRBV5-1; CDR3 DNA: TGCGCCAGCAGCCCAGGGGAAGGGCTTGAGCAGTTCTTC; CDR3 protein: CASSPGEGLEQFF
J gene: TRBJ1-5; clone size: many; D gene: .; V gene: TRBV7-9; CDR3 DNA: TGTGCCAGCACCATACTAGTCAGACACGATGGGAGCAATCAGCCCCAGCATTTT; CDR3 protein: CASTILVRHDGSNQPQHF